This entry lists 17 T cell receptor beta chains sequenced from one sample in a study of blood T cell repertoires in COVID-19. Here immunoSEQ multiplex PCR was the method, and the copy in TCRdb shows in-frame clones only, minus some. This sample has over 130,000 clones, with approximately 84% found just once. Sequencing input: PBMCs or T cells enriched from blood (not recorded which). The receptors were gathered from a woman between 45 and 65 years old with acute COVID-19.

This clone was picked up a small number of times. The genes are TRBV7-2 and TRBJ2-5; 11 bases line up with TRBD2. Trimming cost V 1 base and J 0 bases; bases outside gene matches: 1. Germline loops: CDR1 SGHTA, CDR2 FQGNSA. This CDR3 region has 16 residues. CDR3 residues: CASSLGLAGYQETQYF. The CDR3 coding sequence is TGTGCCAGCAGCTTAGGACTAGCGGGATACCAAGAGACCCAGTACTTC.

The chain has TRBV4-2 and TRBJ2-7, with D perhaps TRBD2 (5 bases). Germline V lookup: CDR1 LGHNA, CDR2 YNFKEQ. The CDR3 loop spans 17 amino acids. The germline V and J ends were trimmed by 2 bases and 0 bases, with 17 bases remaining between them. CDR3 nucleotide sequence: TGTGCCAGCAGCCAACTCACCGGAGCGGACCTCTCCTACGAGCAGTACTTC. Protein sequence: CASSQLTGADLSYEQYF.

To note about this clone: The sample has other DNA sequences that encode this CDR3 too. The CDR3 coding sequence is TGTGCCAGCAGTTCCACCGGGACAGGGTCCTACGAGCAGTACTTC. Residues: CASSSTGTGSYEQYF. The V and J genes are TRBV6-5 and TRBJ2-7; TRBD1 agrees at 9 bases. The CDR3 has 15 residues. Unmatched junction bases numbered 5, after V lost 4 bases and J lost 1 base. CDR1 and CDR2 from the germline V gene are MNHEY and SVGAGI.

The rearrangement links TRBV12-3 or TRBV12-4 to TRBJ1-4; the D is unclear. Between the trimmed V and J ends, which lost 3 bases and 7 bases, there was a span of 9 bases. This CDR3 region has 13 residues. Here the CDR3 reads CASSFLAGEKLFF. CDR3 DNA: TGTGCCAGCAGTTTCCTGGCGGGTGAAAAACTGTTTTTT.

The J gene is TRBJ2-7, the V gene TRBV28, with TRBD2 identical over 10 bases. The germline V gene has CDR1 MDHEN and CDR2 SYDVKM. J lost 5 bases, V lost 5 bases, and 12 bases had no gene match. The CDR3 totals 16 residues. CDR3 sequence reads: CASSPPASGRPHEQYF. In DNA, the CDR3 is TGTGCCAGCAGTCCCCCGGCTAGCGGGAGACCCCACGAGCAGTACTTC.

The chain combines TRBV6-6 with TRBJ1-2; weak D call: TRBD1 (6 bases). CDR1 and CDR2 from the germline V gene are MNHNY and SVGAGI (reference sequence). V lost 4 bases, J lost 8 bases, and 20 bases lay in between. The CDR3 totals 15 residues. The CDR3 sequence: CASSSLRGTPKGYTF. The CDR3 DNA reads as TGTGCCAGCAGTTCCCTTCGAGGGACACCAAAGGGCTACACCTTC.

For the CDR3, the DNA is TGTGCCAGCAGTGAAGTTGTACGGAGCAATCAGCCCCAGCATTTT. Translation gives CASSEVVRSNQPQHF. The V call is TRBV6-1, the J call TRBJ1-5; D gene uncertain. This CDR3 spans 15 amino acids. Trimming removed 1 base at V and 1 base at J, with 8 bases between. Germline V gene data show CDR1 as MNHNS and CDR2 as SASEGT.

This chain uses TRBV12-3 or TRBV12-4 with TRBJ1-2; unclear D gene. The V end was cut by 6 bases, the J end by 4 bases, with 9 bases between. The CDR3 covers 12 residues. The CDR3 protein is CASRYLGYGYTF. The CDR3 region has the DNA TGTGCCAGCAGATACCTAGGCTATGGCTACACCTTC.

This chain links TRBV7-9 with TRBJ2-1; D gene uncertain. From germline, CDR1 is SEHNR and CDR2 FQNEAQ (reference sequence). V lost 0 bases and J 4 bases, leaving 7 bases between the germline ends. This CDR3 is built from 14 residues. Here the CDR3 DNA reads TGTGCCAGCAGCTTAGCGGCCTCGTACAATGAGCAGTTCTTC. It specifies CASSLAASYNEQFF.

The chain recombines TRBV2 with TRBJ2-7; D is uncertain. Trimming took 6 bases from V and 0 from J, leaving 3 bases between them. Germline lookup yields CDR1 SNHLY and CDR2 FYNNEI. CDR3 size: 11 residues. CDR3: CASRYSYEQYF. In DNA, the CDR3 is TGTGCCAGCAGGTACTCCTACGAGCAGTACTTC.

This sequence joins TRBV5-4 and TRBJ2-7, with 9 bases fitting TRBD1. The ends lost 0 bases at V and 4 bases at J; junction bases unmatched: 5. This CDR3 contains 15 residues. Per the germline V gene, CDR1 is SGHNT and CDR2 is YYREEE (reference sequence). In DNA, the CDR3 is TGTGCCAGCAGCTTGGGACAGGGGGGAGTGTACGAGCAGTACTTC. Encoded protein: CASSLGQGGVYEQYF.

V gene TRBV7-3 combines with J gene TRBJ2-3; tentative D call: TRBD2 (6 bases). Per germline, CDR1 SGHTA and CDR2 FQGTGA. CDR3 length: 15 residues. With 5 bases removed from V and 6 bases from J, the gap between germline ends came to 18 bases. The CDR3 protein is CASSPTGQEGDTQYF. The CDR3 coding sequence is TGTGCCAGCAGCCCCACAGGCCAGGAGGGGGATACGCAGTATTTT.

The chain employs TRBV7-2 and TRBJ1-1; possibly TRBD1 for D (5 bases). Trimming left V 3 bases short and J 6 bases short, with 11 bases between. This CDR3 is 13 amino acids long. CDR1 and CDR2 (germline): SGHTA, FQGNSA. CDR3 nucleotides: TGTGCCAGCAGCTTTGATCTCAGGGCTGAAGCTTTCTTT. Its protein is CASSFDLRAEAFF.

The DNA of the CDR3 is TGCAGTGCTAGAGTCCGGGACACCCTCCACTTT. This codes for CSARVRDTLHF. The J gene is TRBJ1-6, the V gene TRBV20-1, with TRBD1 as a possible D gene (6 bases). Trimming stripped 1 base from V and 14 bases from J, with 9 bases between. CDR1 is DFQATT, CDR2 SNEGSKA, per germline (reference sequence). This CDR3 region has 11 residues.

This clone has a single count. This chain connects TRBV10-3 to TRBJ2-7; D not resolved. Trimming left V 5 bases short and J 6 bases short, with 14 bases between. Germline V lookup: CDR1 ENHRY, CDR2 SYGVKD. The CDR3 spans 13 residues. The CDR3 sequence is CAISTESFGEQYF. CDR3 in DNA: TGTGCCATCAGTACAGAGAGTTTCGGCGAGCAGTACTTC.

The chain combines TRBV10-3 with TRBJ1-2, with 7 bases lining up with TRBD1. CDR1 is ENHRY and CDR2 is SYGVKD in the germline V gene. The CDR3 is made up of 13 amino acids. J gave up 0 bases and V 6 bases, and 1 base lay outside the gene matches. Written as DNA, the CDR3 is TGTGCCATCAGGGACAGGACTAACTATGGCTACACCTTC. The encoded protein is CAIRDRTNYGYTF.

The rearrangement links TRBV7-9 to TRBJ1-2, with 7 positions matching TRBD1. Germline-derived CDR1 and CDR2 are SEHNR and FQNEAQ (reference sequence). Trimming removed 0 bases from V and 7 bases from J; junction bases left unmatched: 5. The CDR3 spans 14 residues. CDR3 protein: CASSLATGNLGYTF. In nucleotides, the CDR3 is TGTGCCAGCAGCTTAGCGACAGGGAATCTTGGCTACACCTTC.